Listed below are T cell receptor beta chains from one sample, sequenced in a study of cytomegalovirus exposure and HLA in healthy donors. Here immunoSEQ multiplex PCR was the method, and the copy in TCRdb shows in-frame clones only, minus some. The repertoire holds about 170,000 clones, 76% seen once, with 0.6% to 0.95% in the top ten. The material sequenced was PBMCs. These receptors came from a female donor in good health and CMV-seronegative. Both conserved end residues are part of each CDR3. D genes are given only for firm matches. Size is omitted from some rows. Given values are once, few, many or a class for expanded clones.

NA	NA	TRBV29-1	TRBJ2-3	TGCAGCGCGAGAGATGACAGGGTGGCGGGGGATACGCAGTATTTT	CSARDDRVAGDTQYF
NA	NA	TRBV27	TRBJ2-3	TGTGCCAGCAGTTCGACAGGGGCAGGGAGAGCGGGAAGGACAGATACGCAGTATTTT	CASSSTGAGRAGRTDTQYF
TRBD1	NA	TRBV7-9	TRBJ1-2	TGTGCCAGCAGCTTAGGTGAGGCAGGGGGCCGGAGGAACTATGGCTACACCTTC	CASSLGEAGGRRNYGYTF
TRBD2	NA	TRBV7-7	TRBJ2-3	TGTGCCAGCAGCACGGGACTACCGTCGGATACGCAGTATTTT	CASSTGLPSDTQYF
TRBD2	NA	TRBV7-3	TRBJ2-1	TGTGCCAGCAGCCCGGGGCGGGGGGGGTTCGTTTCCGGGAAGCAGTTCTTC	CASSPGRGGFVSGKQFF
TRBD1	NA	TRBV28	TRBJ2-7	TGTGCCAGCAGGCGGACAGGGGGGACCTACGAGCAGTACTTC	CASRRTGGTYEQYF
NA	NA	TRBV9	TRBJ2-1	TGTGCCAGCAGCGTAGAACAGATCAATGAGCAGTTCTTC	CASSVEQINEQFF
NA	NA	TRBV30	TRBJ1-6	TGTGCCCAAAAAGGGGTCAGTTCCTCACCCCTCCACTTT	CAQKGVSSSPLHF
TRBD1	NA	TRBV5-4	TRBJ2-5	TGTGCCAGCAGCTTAAGGGGGCCAGGCGGGGAGACCCAGTACTTC	CASSLRGPGGETQYF
TRBD2	NA	TRBV5-6	TRBJ2-3	TGTGCCAGCAGCTTAGCGGGATTAGATACGCAGTATTTT	CASSLAGLDTQYF
NA	once	TRBV6-5	TRBJ1-1	TGTGCCAGCAGCTCAACCGGGGGGGGGCTCCGCGCTTTCTTT	CASSSTGGGLRAFF
TRBD2	NA	TRBV30	TRBJ2-5	TGTGCCTGTACCCAGGCGGGGCCGGCCGGGGGGTTCGATCAAGAGACCCAGTACTTC	CACTQAGPAGGFDQETQYF
TRBD1	NA	TRBV30	TRBJ1-1	TGTGCCTGGAGTGTAGCAGGGGGCTTAACTGAAGCTTTCTTT	CAWSVAGGLTEAFF
TRBD2	NA	TRBV7-2	TRBJ2-7	TGTGCCAGCAGCACCGGGGGCGGGGGGGCCTACGAGCAGTACTTC	CASSTGGGGAYEQYF
TRBD1	once	TRBV28	TRBJ2-4	TGTGCCAGCAGGGGACAGGGGGCCCTCGGGTATAGGTACTTC	CASRGQGALGYRYF
NA	NA	TRBV7-2	TRBJ1-2	TGTGCCAGCAGCTTAGGTCGGGAGTGGGGCTACACCTTC	CASSLGREWGYTF
TRBD2	NA	TRBV11-3	TRBJ2-1	TGTGCCAGCAGCACGGGACTAGCGGAGTTCTACAATGAGCAGTTCTTC	CASSTGLAEFYNEQFF
NA	few	TRBV19	TRBJ1-2	TGTGCCAGTAGTCGGACAGCTCTAGGGGGATATATCGGCTACACCTTC	CASSRTALGGYIGYTF
NA	NA	TRBV4-3	TRBJ1-6	TGCGCCAGCAGCCAAGAAGGTCTATATGGCGGTTCACCCCTCCACTTT	CASSQEGLYGGSPLHF
TRBD1	NA	TRBV11-3	TRBJ2-1	TGTGCCAGCAGTCACAGGGGGCTCTACAATGAGCAGTTCTTC	CASSHRGLYNEQFF
TRBD1	few	TRBV4-1	TRBJ1-4	TGCGCCAGCAGCCAAGGTCCAGGGGGCTCAACTAATGAAAAACTGTTTTTT	CASSQGPGGSTNEKLFF
TRBD2	NA	TRBV6-5	TRBJ2-2	TGTGCCAGCACTCCGGGACTAGCGGGGAGGGGGGAGCTGTTTTTT	CASTPGLAGRGELFF
NA	NA	TRBV25-1	TRBJ2-3	TGTGCCAGCACCAGAGGGGGAAATACGCAGTATTTT	CASTRGGNTQYF
NA	NA	TRBV14	TRBJ1-2	TGTGCCAGCAGCCGGAATTTGGGGGGGCCCTACTATGGCTACACCTTC	CASSRNLGGPYYGYTF
TRBD2	NA	TRBV5-4	TRBJ2-1	TGTGCCAGCAGCTGGGGGGGGACTATCCCCAATGAGCAGTTCTTC	CASSWGGTIPNEQFF